Below, 25 T cell receptor beta chains from the same sample are listed, as sequenced in a study of vaccination and CD4 T cells after COVID-19. Antigens of these TCRs are unknown. Cultured CD4+ T cells had their DNA profiled by the Oncomine TCR Beta short-read assay. Each CDR3 protein is one row after TCRdb ran MiXCR on the PCR reads. Of over 10,000 distinct CDR3 sequences listed, 55% to 75% are singletons. As to treatment: approximately 11-day PBMC culture with coronavirus spike peptide pools or control peptides (ViraFEST assay). The sample taken for sequencing was CD4+ T cells from blood, cultured in vitro. Every receptor here comes from a human donor who had recovered from COVID-19.

This clonotype was picked up a small number of times. This chain connects TRBV6-2 or TRBV6-3 to TRBJ1-2, with D possibly matching TRBD1 (6 bases). The CDR3 totals 13 residues. The germline CDR1 and CDR2 sequences are MNHEY and SVGEGT. Trimming removed 2 bases at V and 2 bases at J, with 6 bases between. The DNA of the CDR3 is TGTGCCAGCAGTTACGGACAGAACTATGGCTACACCTTC. This encodes CASSYGQNYGYTF.

The chain couples TRBV18 to TRBJ1-2, with 7 bases aligning to TRBD1. The trim removed 3 bases at V and 7 bases at J, leaving 8 bases unmatched. CDR3 length equals 14 residues. Looked up from germline, CDR1 is KGHSH and CDR2 is LQKENI. CDR3 region: CASSPNDRASGYTF. CDR3 nucleotides: TGTGCCAGCTCACCCAACGACAGGGCTAGTGGCTACACCTTC.

The chain carries TRBV6-2 or TRBV6-3 and TRBJ2-2; D uncertain. Germline CDR1 is MNHEY and CDR2 is SVGEGT. There are 13 residues in the CDR3. Trimming shortened V by 6 bases and J by 1 base, and 6 bases separated the two germline ends. The CDR3 DNA follows: TGTGCCAGCAGCCCACAGAACACCGGGGAGCTGTTTTTT. Its protein product is CASSPQNTGELFF.

V is TRBV6-1 and J is TRBJ2-1, with D perhaps matching TRBD2 (6 bases). Germline loops: CDR1 MNHNS, CDR2 SASEGT. V gave up 5 bases and J gave up 6 bases, with 17 bases separating them. CDR3 length: 15 amino acids. CDR3 amino acids: CASSQRRVSGNEQFF. The CDR3 region has the DNA TGTGCCAGCAGTCAGAGGAGGGTCTCCGGCAATGAGCAGTTCTTC.

The rearrangement links TRBV6-5 to TRBJ1-5; 10 positions agree with TRBD1. From germline, CDR1 is MNHEY and CDR2 SVGAGI. This CDR3 has 19 amino acids. V was clipped by 0 bases and J by 6 bases; unmatched bases: 14. The CDR3 here is CASSYSPRDRGPRVQPQHF. The CDR3 DNA is TGTGCCAGCAGTTACTCCCCACGGGACAGGGGCCCTAGAGTTCAGCCCCAGCATTTT.

The J gene is TRBJ1-1, the V gene TRBV20-1, with 10 bases matching TRBD1. CDR3 length: 12 residues. Unmatched junction bases numbered 3, after V lost 7 bases and J lost 4 bases. CDR1 is DFQATT and CDR2 is SNEGSKA in the germline V gene (reference sequence). The CDR3: CSVGQGSTEAFF. The CDR3 nucleotides read TGCAGTGTGGGACAGGGGAGCACTGAAGCTTTCTTT.

The J gene is TRBJ1-1, the V gene TRBV20-1, with 12 bases lining up with TRBD1. This CDR3 is built from 14 residues. Germline CDR1 reads DFQATT; CDR2 reads SNEGSKA (reference sequence). Trimming removed 3 bases from V and 3 bases from J; junction bases left unmatched: 2. The DNA of the CDR3 is TGCAGTGCTAGGGGGACAGGGGGCGACACTGAAGCTTTCTTT. It encodes CSARGTGGDTEAFF.

By share, this clonotype counts as large. The chain recombines TRBV19 with TRBJ1-2; D is undetermined. Looked up from germline, CDR1 is LNHDA and CDR2 is SQIVND (reference sequence). V was cut by 3 bases and J by 8 bases, with 19 bases left in between. CDR3 length: 15 amino acids. CDR3 amino acids: CASSIGGGPRHGYTF. Written as DNA, the CDR3 is TGTGCCAGTAGTATCGGCGGTGGACCAAGGCACGGCTACACCTTC.

This chain uses TRBV6-2 or TRBV6-3 with TRBJ1-2; no definite D call. The CDR3 is 16 residues long. Per germline, CDR1 MNHEY and CDR2 SVGEGT. Trimming pared 2 bases from V and 2 bases from J, leaving 15 bases between. CDR3 bases: TGTGCCAGCAGTTACCCTCGGTCTTCACAAAACTATGGCTACACCTTC. It specifies CASSYPRSSQNYGYTF.

The chain carries TRBV10-3 and TRBJ2-5; D remains unclear. Germline loops: CDR1 ENHRY, CDR2 SYGVKD. V lost 3 bases and J lost 0, with 11 bases in between. The CDR3 is 15 amino acids. The CDR3 DNA follows: TGTGCCATCAGTGATGCCCCAGGATACCAAGAGACCCAGTACTTC. It yields the protein CAISDAPGYQETQYF.

V is TRBV20-1 and J is TRBJ2-1, with TRBD2 as a possible D gene (5 bases). The CDR3 runs to 13 residues. Germline loops: CDR1 DFQATT, CDR2 SNEGSKA (reference sequence). The V gene lost 6 bases and the J gene lost 3 bases, with 12 bases spanning the gap. The CDR3 DNA is TGCAGTGCCCAAGCGGATTACTACAATGAGCAGTTCTTC. This sequence encodes CSAQADYYNEQFF.

This clonotype came up a few times. The CDR3 spells CAISETGGASYNSPLHF. Here the CDR3 DNA reads TGTGCCATCAGTGAAACGGGGGGGGCCTCCTATAATTCACCCCTCCACTTT. The chain combines TRBV10-3 with TRBJ1-6, with a tentative D call TRBD1 (6 bases). Between the trimmed V and J ends, which lost 3 bases and 0 bases, there was a span of 12 bases. Germline V gene sequence: CDR1 ENHRY, CDR2 SYGVKD. The CDR3 extends over 17 amino acids.

V gene TRBV6-1 combines with J gene TRBJ1-2; a possible D gene is TRBD1 (5 bases). Germline loops: CDR1 MNHNS, CDR2 SASEGT. Trimming left V 6 bases short and J 12 bases short, with 17 bases between. The CDR3 extends over 12 amino acids. The CDR3, as DNA: TGTGCCAGCAGGACCCCCCAGGGACGCCACACCTTC. It codes for CASRTPQGRHTF.

This clonotype qualifies as large. The V gene is TRBV27, the J gene TRBJ2-2; 7 bases line up with TRBD1. The germline CDR1 and CDR2 sequences are MNHEY and SMNVEV (reference sequence). CDR3 length: 15 residues. Losses at the gene ends were 1 base for V and 4 bases for J; bases not matched to a gene: 3. The CDR3 loop reads CASSLFGQATGELFF. CDR3 coding DNA: TGTGCCAGCAGTTTATTTGGACAGGCCACCGGGGAGCTGTTTTTT.

This clonotype appeared a few times. This rearrangement joins TRBV28 to TRBJ1-2; TRBD1 might be the D (5 bases). The germline V gene encodes CDR1 MDHEN and CDR2 SYDVKM. The CDR3 contains 14 residues. V lost 6 bases to trimming and J lost 4 bases, with 15 bases between them. CDR3 coding DNA: TGTGCCAGCAGCCCCTCAGGGAGACTCTATGGCTACACCTTC. It codes for CASSPSGRLYGYTF.

J is TRBJ2-2 and V is TRBV9, with D possibly matching TRBD2 (6 bases). This CDR3 has 16 amino acids. V was pared by 0 bases and J by 5 bases, with 14 bases between. Germline CDR1 and CDR2: SGDLS and YYNGEE. CDR3 nucleotides: TGTGCCAGCAGCGTAGGTGTAGGCGGGATGACCGGGGAGCTGTTTTTT. It is translated as CASSVGVGGMTGELFF.

The chain carries TRBV4-1 and TRBJ2-5; perhaps TRBD2 as D (5 bases). The CDR3 has 17 residues. CDR1 is MGHRA, CDR2 YSYEKL, per germline. V was clipped by 3 bases and J by 4 bases, with 21 bases between them. The CDR3 is CASSQPYRGGEGETQYF. CDR3 sequence (DNA): TGCGCCAGCAGCCAGCCCTATCGGGGTGGTGAAGGAGAGACCCAGTACTTC.

V gene TRBV20-1 combines with J gene TRBJ1-6; 10 bases map to TRBD1. V shed 5 bases, J shed 10 bases, and the junction held 8 bases outside the gene matches. CDR3 length: 14 amino acids. Germline V lookup: CDR1 DFQATT, CDR2 SNEGSKA (reference sequence). The CDR3 nucleotides read TGCAGTGCTTGGGCCGGGACAGGGGACTCACCCCTCCACTTT. Translating gives CSAWAGTGDSPLHF.

This rearrangement joins TRBV6-1 to TRBJ2-1; 13 nucleotides match TRBD2. The junction had 7 bases not matched to a gene; V was cut back by 7 bases and J by 7 bases. The CDR3 is 15 residues long. Germline assignment: CDR1 MNHNS and CDR2 SASEGT. The CDR3 bases are TGTGCCAGCACCGACCGGACTAGCGGGGGTAATGAGCAGTTCTTC. Protein product: CASTDRTSGGNEQFF.

In this sample, this clonotype turned up once. Relative to the germline gene, one junction end is altered; a read error may explain this. The CDR3 DNA follows: TGCGCCAGCAGCCAAGTAGGGAGGGGACTAGATGAGCAGTCCTTC. This codes for CASSQVGRGLDEQSF. J is TRBJ2-1 and V is TRBV4-1; 8 bases fit TRBD2. From germline, CDR1 is MGHRA and CDR2 YSYEKL. This CDR3 contains 15 residues.

The rearrangement joins TRBV6-1 to TRBJ1-6; unclear D gene. V gave up 7 bases and J gave up 9 bases, with 16 bases separating them. Per the germline V gene, CDR1 is MNHNS and CDR2 is SASEGT. The CDR3 extends over 14 amino acids. CDR3 region: CASTNSLGISPLHF. In DNA form, the CDR3 reads TGTGCCAGCACGAATTCCCTCGGAATTTCACCCCTCCACTTT.

The J gene is TRBJ2-6, the V gene TRBV15, with TRBD1 as a possible D gene (5 bases). The V end lost 7 bases, the J end lost 0 bases, and 13 bases lay between the germline ends. The CDR3 consists of 16 residues. CDR1 and CDR2 from the germline V gene are LNHNV and YYDKDF (reference sequence). The CDR3, as DNA: TGTGCCACCACCCAGACAGTGCGCTCTGGGGCCAACGTCCTGACTTTC. Translation gives CATTQTVRSGANVLTF.

This clonotype appeared a few times. The V gene is TRBV20-1, the J gene TRBJ1-6, with D unclear. The CDR3 is 14 amino acids. The V end lost 0 bases, the J end lost 5 bases, and 8 bases lay between the germline ends. Germline V gene lookup returns CDR1 DFQATT and CDR2 SNEGSKA (reference sequence). The DNA of the CDR3 is TGCAGTGCTAGAGACGGGCGCAATAATTCACCCCTCCACTTT. Protein: CSARDGRNNSPLHF.

The chain is built from TRBV10-3 and TRBJ1-1, with 7 bases lining up with TRBD1. The V segment lost 11 bases and the J segment 0 bases; nucleotides outside the gene matches: 9. CDR3 length: 14 residues. Per germline, CDR1 ENHRY and CDR2 SYGVKD. This chain's CDR3 is CAATKQGLNTEAFF. The CDR3 DNA follows: TGTGCCGCCACCAAACAGGGGCTGAACACTGAAGCTTTCTTT.

The gene calls are TRBV28 and TRBJ1-5, with D perhaps matching TRBD1 (5 bases). Trimming took 6 bases from V and 0 from J, leaving 15 bases between them. Germline V gene data show CDR1 as MDHEN and CDR2 as SYDVKM. The CDR3 sequence is 16 residues long. The CDR3 region is CASSPMGGNSNQPQHF. As DNA, the CDR3 is TGTGCCAGCAGCCCGATGGGGGGAAATAGCAATCAGCCCCAGCATTTT.